The 8 T cell receptor beta chains below all came from one sample that was sequenced in a study of cytomegalovirus exposure and HLA in healthy donors. Primers for the PCR totalled 60 Vbeta and 13 Jbeta. TCRdb's copy holds only in-frame clones and misses some; the assay was immunoSEQ multiplex PCR. This sample's table reports tens of thousands of clones. Sequences were obtained from PBMCs. The source of these receptors is a woman aged 40 to 50 in good health and CMV-seropositive.

This chain links TRBV18 with TRBJ1-1, with D unclear. Per the germline V gene, CDR1 is KGHSH and CDR2 is LQKENI. Trimming removed 3 bases from V and 0 bases from J, with 11 bases in between. This CDR3 is built from 15 residues. The CDR3 reads CASSPRSTLNTEAFF. As DNA, the CDR3 is TGTGCCAGCTCACCGCGGTCCACTCTGAACACTGAAGCTTTCTTT.

The chain carries TRBV6-4 and TRBJ1-5, with a weak D call TRBD1 (6 bases). Germline V lookup: CDR1 MRHNA, CDR2 SNTAGT. The ends were cut back, 6 bases at V and 2 bases at J, with 11 bases in the middle. This CDR3 is 14 amino acids long. The CDR3 sequence: CASSPQGGNQPQHF. CDR3 bases: TGTGCCAGCAGCCCACAGGGTGGCAATCAGCCCCAGCATTTT.

This chain joins TRBV27 and TRBJ2-1; 10 nucleotides match TRBD1. V lost 10 bases to trimming and J lost 2 bases; unmatched junction nucleotides: 5. Germline values: CDR1 MNHEY, CDR2 SMNVEV (reference sequence). The CDR3 is 14 residues long. The CDR3 nucleotides read TGTGCCACCCGGACAGGGGGGACCTACAATGAGCAGTTCTTC. Its translation is CATRTGGTYNEQFF.

The chain joins TRBV7-9 to TRBJ1-2; 10 bases match TRBD1. After removal of 4 bases from V and 2 bases from J, the junction contained 13 bases not matched to a gene. The CDR3 sequence is 18 residues long. The germline gives CDR1 SEHNR, CDR2 FQNEAQ (reference sequence). CDR3 nucleotides: TGTGCCAGCAGCTGGGCGGGACAGGGGAGTTCCGTCAACTATGGCTACACCTTC. Protein: CASSWAGQGSSVNYGYTF.

The V and J genes are TRBV6-5 and TRBJ2-7; no definite D call. The germline gives CDR1 MNHEY, CDR2 SVGAGI. V was cut by 0 bases and J by 2 bases, with 8 bases left in between. This CDR3 comprises 14 residues. For the CDR3, the DNA is TGTGCCAGCAGTTACTCGTACAGAACCTACGAGCAGTACTTC. This encodes CASSYSYRTYEQYF.

The chain uses TRBV28 and TRBJ2-3; TRBD1 matches at 7 bases. Germline V gene lookup returns CDR1 MDHEN and CDR2 SYDVKM. Trimming took 3 bases from V and 3 from J; bases not matched to a gene: 3. There are 14 residues in the CDR3. The CDR3, as DNA: TGTGCCAGCAGTTTGCAACAGGGGACAGATACGCAGTATTTT. The encoded protein is CASSLQQGTDTQYF.

The chain uses TRBV18 and TRBJ2-5, with D maybe TRBD2 (5 bases). The DNA end is more similar to TRBJ2-7, so the J call may be wrong. This CDR3 region has 16 residues. Germline V gene data show CDR1 as KGHSH and CDR2 as LQKENI. The DNA of the CDR3 is TGTGCCAGCTCACCGGTGGGAGCTCCGGGATCCTACGAGCAGTACTTC. This translates into CASSPVGAPGSYEQYF.

This chain uses TRBV7-9 with TRBJ1-2; TRBD1 matches at 7 bases. Germline V lookup: CDR1 SEHNR, CDR2 FQNEAQ (reference sequence). The CDR3 contains 13 residues. Germline trimming cut 1 base from V and 8 bases from J; bases unmatched to any gene: 4. The CDR3: CASSLVGTEGYTF. The CDR3 DNA reads TGTGCCAGCAGCTTAGTAGGGACAGAAGGCTACACCTTC.